This is a list of T cell receptor beta chains from one sample in a study of spatial heterogeneity in lung cancer. From the 5' RACE reads, TCRdb called clonotypes with MiXCR, one entry per CDR3 protein. Here the sample spans more than 65,000 distinct CDR3 sequences, 8% being singletons. Sequenced material: PBMCs, taken at surgery. These receptors were collected from a male donor with early-stage non-small cell lung cancer. Both conserved end residues are part of each CDR3. A D gene is named only where the DNA matches it firmly. Clone sizes are given selectively: once, few, many, or a class where the clone is expanded.

V gene	clone size	J gene	D gene	CDR3 protein	CDR3 DNA
TRBV29-1	many	TRBJ2-7	.	CSAGQWSYEQYF	TGCAGCGCCGGACAGTGGTCCTACGAGCAGTACTTC
TRBV4-1	many	TRBJ2-7	TRBD2	CASSQGTSGSSYEQYF	TGCGCCAGCAGCCAAGGAACTAGCGGGAGTTCCTACGAGCAGTACTTC
TRBV9	.	TRBJ2-3	.	CASSVGDRDTDTQYF	TGTGCCAGCAGCGTAGGAGATCGGGACACAGATACGCAGTATTTT
TRBV6-6	.	TRBJ1-1	.	CATLNTGLNTEAFF	TGTGCCACCTTAAATACCGGGCTGAACACTGAAGCTTTCTTT
TRBV7-6	many	TRBJ2-7	.	CASSLAPDVGSYEQYF	TGTGCCAGCAGCTTAGCCCCGGATGTCGGAAGCTACGAGCAGTACTTC
TRBV19	.	TRBJ2-2	.	CASSPLVRETTGELFF	TGTGCCAGTAGTCCTCTGGTACGGGAGACCACCGGGGAGCTGTTTTTT
TRBV7-2	many	TRBJ1-3	.	CASSAVDSRSGNTIYF	TGTGCCAGCAGCGCGGTGGACAGCCGCTCTGGAAACACCATATATTTT
TRBV20-1	many	TRBJ1-2	TRBD1	CSARDMTGVGYTF	TGCAGTGCTAGAGATATGACAGGGGTCGGCTACACCTTC
TRBV27	many	TRBJ2-7	.	CASTYTIGRRSYEQYF	TGTGCCAGCACTTACACGATCGGGCGGAGGAGCTACGAGCAGTACTTC
TRBV9	few	TRBJ2-1	.	CASSVGGRGTEQFF	TGTGCCAGCAGCGTAGGAGGTAGGGGCACTGAGCAGTTCTTC
TRBV27	.	TRBJ2-1	TRBD1	CASSLSRYGTEFF	TGTGCCAGCAGTCTCTCTCGTTACGGGACAGAGTTCTTC
TRBV6-5	few	TRBJ2-3	.	CATSLLTGRDTQYF	TGTGCCACATCCCTCTTAACGGGAAGAGATACGCAGTATTTT
TRBV2	many	TRBJ1-2	TRBD1	CASRPGTDFYGYTF	TGTGCCAGCAGGCCCGGGACAGATTTCTATGGCTACACCTTC
TRBV30	many	TRBJ2-5	.	CAWTGWTQETQYF	TGTGCCTGGACAGGATGGACACAAGAGACCCAGTACTTC
TRBV4-1	.	TRBJ1-1	.	CASSQVEGKAEAFF	TGCGCCAGCAGCCAAGTGGAGGGAAAGGCTGAAGCTTTCTTT
TRBV29-1	many	TRBJ2-2	TRBD1	CSVFINRGTGELFF	TGCAGCGTTTTCATTAACAGGGGGACCGGGGAGCTGTTTTTT